This T cell receptor beta chain was obtained from a study of shared clonotypes between healthy human individuals. As for the study in general: Per donor, CD8 memory used one plate, CD8 naive used two, CD4 memory used three and CD4 naive used three.

Researchers ran the assay at a deep level. Clones were read by immunoSEQ multiplex PCR, and TCRdb kept only the in-frame ones, dropping some. The sample has approximately 590,000 clones, around 95% seen once. V shed 3 bases and J shed 4 bases, with 12 bases lying between them. CDR1 and CDR2 (germline): MNHEY, SMNVEV (reference sequence). This CDR3 is built from 14 residues. CD45RO-negative, CCR7-positively selected cells formed the naive CD8 fraction, excluding terminally differentiated effector memory CD45RA+ cells. The V and J genes are TRBV27 and TRBJ2-5, with D possibly being TRBD2 (5 bases). Material for sequencing was naive CD8+ T cells sorted from blood. The source of this sequence is a woman aged 25 to 39 in good health. The CDR3, as DNA: TGTGCCAGCAGTTTTACGGGGTTGGCAGAGACCCAGTACTTC. This codes for CASSFTGLAETQYF.